The 3 T cell receptor beta chains below all came from one sample that was sequenced in a study of siplizumab effects on memory and regulatory T cells. Repertoires were generated with immunoSEQ multiplex PCR, while TCRdb's copy carries only in-frame clones and drops some. The sample yields more than 50,000 clones, more than 85% seen once. Sequencing used CD8+ T cells sorted from blood. The receptors come from a human donor in good health.

The gene calls are TRBV4-1 and TRBJ1-1; TRBD1 matches 9 bases. Germline V gives CDR1 MGHRA, CDR2 YSYEKL. The CDR3 covers 16 residues. The V gene end was trimmed by 4 bases and the J gene end by 5 bases; junction bases not matched to a gene: 11. The CDR3 sequence is CASSPTGGGIWTEAFF. The DNA of the CDR3 is TGCGCCAGCAGCCCTACAGGGGGCGGAATTTGGACTGAAGCTTTCTTT.

The rearrangement joins TRBV19 to TRBJ2-7, with 10 nucleotides matching TRBD1. Germline CDR1 reads LNHDA; CDR2 reads SQIVND (reference sequence). The CDR3 covers 16 residues. The V gene end was trimmed by 5 bases and the J gene end by 1 base; junction bases not matched to a gene: 8. CDR3 residues: CASSRGWTGGSYEQYF. CDR3 coding DNA: TGTGCCAGTAGTCGGGGTTGGACAGGGGGATCCTACGAGCAGTACTTC.

V is TRBV19 and J is TRBJ2-1; D possibly corresponds to TRBD2 (6 bases). Trimming took off 8 bases at V and 4 bases at J, with 18 bases between the two ends. This CDR3 is built from 15 residues. Germline V gene data show CDR1 as LNHDA and CDR2 as SQIVND (reference sequence). CDR3 region: CASRERHITYNEQFF. CDR3 sequence (DNA): TGTGCCAGTCGGGAGCGACACATTACATACAATGAGCAGTTCTTC.